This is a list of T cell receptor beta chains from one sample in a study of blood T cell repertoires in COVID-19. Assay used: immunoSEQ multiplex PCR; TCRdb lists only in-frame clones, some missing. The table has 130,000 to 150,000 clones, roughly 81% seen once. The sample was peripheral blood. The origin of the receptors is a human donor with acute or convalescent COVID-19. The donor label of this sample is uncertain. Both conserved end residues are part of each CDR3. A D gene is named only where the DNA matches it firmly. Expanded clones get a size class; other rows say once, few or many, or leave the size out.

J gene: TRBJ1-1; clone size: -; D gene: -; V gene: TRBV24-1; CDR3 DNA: TGTGCCACCAGTGATGGGCAGGGGCCCACCGGCACTGAAGCTTTCTTT; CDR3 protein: CATSDGQGPTGTEAFF
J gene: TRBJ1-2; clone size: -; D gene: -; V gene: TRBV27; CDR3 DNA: TGTGCCACCAGGGAGGGATACCCTAACTATGGCTACACCTTC; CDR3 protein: CATREGYPNYGYTF
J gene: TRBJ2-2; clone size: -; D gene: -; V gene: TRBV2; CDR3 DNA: TGTGCCAGCAGTGAATGGAGGGGCGGAACCGGGGAGCTGTTTTTT; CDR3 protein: CASSEWRGGTGELFF
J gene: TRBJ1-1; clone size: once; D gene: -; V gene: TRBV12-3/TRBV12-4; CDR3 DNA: TGTGCCAGCACCCTAAACACTGAAGCTTTCTTT; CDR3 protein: CASTLNTEAFF
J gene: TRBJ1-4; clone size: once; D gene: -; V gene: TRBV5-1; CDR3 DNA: TGCGCCAGCAGTTCCGACAGGCCTAATGAAAAACTGTTTTTT; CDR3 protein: CASSSDRPNEKLFF
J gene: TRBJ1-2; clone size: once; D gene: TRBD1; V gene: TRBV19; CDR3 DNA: TGTGCCAGTAGTCAGGGACAGGGGAATGGCTACACCTTC; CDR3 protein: CASSQGQGNGYTF
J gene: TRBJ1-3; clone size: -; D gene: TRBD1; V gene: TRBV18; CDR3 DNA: TGTGCCAGCTCACCAGGGACAGGGTACCAATCTGGAAACACCATATATTTT; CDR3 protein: CASSPGTGYQSGNTIYF
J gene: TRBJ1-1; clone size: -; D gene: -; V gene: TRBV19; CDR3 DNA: TGTGCCAGTAGTATGGGCATATCTACTGAAGCTTTCTTT; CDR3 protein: CASSMGISTEAFF
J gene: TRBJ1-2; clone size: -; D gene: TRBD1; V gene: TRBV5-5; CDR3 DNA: TGTGCCAGCAGTCAGGGGACAGGGGGCTACTATGGCTACACCTTC; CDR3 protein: CASSQGTGGYYGYTF
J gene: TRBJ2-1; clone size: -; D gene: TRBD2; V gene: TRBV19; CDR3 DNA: TGTGCCACCAAGACTAGCGGGTGGGGCAATGAGCAGTTCTTC; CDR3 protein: CATKTSGWGNEQFF
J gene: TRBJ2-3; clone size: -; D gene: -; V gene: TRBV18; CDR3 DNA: TGTGCCAGCTCACCTTCCAAAGGAGAAGATACGCAGTATTTT; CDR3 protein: CASSPSKGEDTQYF
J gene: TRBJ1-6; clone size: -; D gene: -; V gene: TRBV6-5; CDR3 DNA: TGTGCCAGCACTTTCGGACAAGTAAATTCACCCCTCCACTTT; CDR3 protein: CASTFGQVNSPLHF
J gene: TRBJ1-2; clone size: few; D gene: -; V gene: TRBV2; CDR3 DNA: TGTGCCAGCAGTGAATGGCGGGGGCTTTATGGCTACACCTTC; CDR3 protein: CASSEWRGLYGYTF
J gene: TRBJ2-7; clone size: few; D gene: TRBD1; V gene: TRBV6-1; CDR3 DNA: TGTGCCAGCAGTCCCCGGGACAGGGCGTCCTACGAGCAGTACTTC; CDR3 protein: CASSPRDRASYEQYF
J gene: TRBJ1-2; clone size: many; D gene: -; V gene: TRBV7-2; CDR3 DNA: TGTGCCAGCAGCTTGGCTGGAGGGCCCTATGGCTACACCTTC; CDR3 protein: CASSLAGGPYGYTF
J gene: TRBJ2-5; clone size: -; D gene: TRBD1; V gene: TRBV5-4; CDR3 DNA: TGTGCCAGCAGCTTTGGGTACAGGGGAGAGACCCAGTACTTC; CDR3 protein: CASSFGYRGETQYF
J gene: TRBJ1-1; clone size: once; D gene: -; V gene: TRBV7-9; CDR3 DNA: TGTGCCAGCAGCTTAGGGGCGAACACTGAAGCTTTCTTT; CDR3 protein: CASSLGANTEAFF
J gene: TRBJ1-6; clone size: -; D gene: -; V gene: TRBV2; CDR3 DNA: TGTGCCAGCACGCTAGTTTTCTCCTATAATTCACCCCTCCACTTT; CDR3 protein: CASTLVFSYNSPLHF
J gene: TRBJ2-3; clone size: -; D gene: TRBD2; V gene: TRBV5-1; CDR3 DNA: TGCGCCAGCAGCTCGACTAGCGGGGGGCCCTTTAGCACAGATACGCAGTATTTT; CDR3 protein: CASSSTSGGPFSTDTQYF
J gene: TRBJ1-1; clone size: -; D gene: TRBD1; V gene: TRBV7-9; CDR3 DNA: TGTGCCAGCACCCCCCTGCCCGGGACAGGGAGTCGGAACACTGAAGCTTTCTTT; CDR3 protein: CASTPLPGTGSRNTEAFF
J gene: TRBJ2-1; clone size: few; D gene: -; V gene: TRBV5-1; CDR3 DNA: TGCGCCAGCAGCTTACGCCCACTCAATGAGCAGTTCTTC; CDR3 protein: CASSLRPLNEQFF
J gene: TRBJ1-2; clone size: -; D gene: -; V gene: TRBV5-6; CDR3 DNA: TGTGCCAGCAGCCCGGGCGGGGCTGGCTACACCTTC; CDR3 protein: CASSPGGAGYTF
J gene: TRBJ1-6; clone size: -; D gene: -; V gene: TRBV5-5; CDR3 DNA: TGTGCCAGCAGCCTGGGACTTCTCAGCTCCTATAATTCACCCCTCCACTTT; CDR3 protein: CASSLGLLSSYNSPLHF
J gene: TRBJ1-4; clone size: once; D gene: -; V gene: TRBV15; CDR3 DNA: TGTGCCACCAGCAGAGATTGGGCATCGAGTGAAAAACTGTTTTTT; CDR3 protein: CATSRDWASSEKLFF
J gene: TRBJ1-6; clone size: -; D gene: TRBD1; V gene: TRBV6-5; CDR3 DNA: TGTGCCAGCAGTCCCGGGACAGGGAGAAATTCACCCCTCCACTTT; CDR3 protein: CASSPGTGRNSPLHF
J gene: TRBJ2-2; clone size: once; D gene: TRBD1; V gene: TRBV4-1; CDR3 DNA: TGCGCCAGCAGCCAAGAGGAACAGGGGATTGCCCCGAACACCGGGGAGCTGTTTTTT; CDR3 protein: CASSQEEQGIAPNTGELFF
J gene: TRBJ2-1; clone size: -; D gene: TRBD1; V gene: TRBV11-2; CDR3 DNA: TGTGCCAGCAGCTTAGTGCGGACAGGGACCAATGAGCAGTTCTTC; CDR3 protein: CASSLVRTGTNEQFF
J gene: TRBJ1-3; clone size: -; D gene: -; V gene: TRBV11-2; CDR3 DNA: TGTGCCAGCAGCCTACCCCTCCTCTCTGGAAACACCATATATTTT; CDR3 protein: CASSLPLLSGNTIYF
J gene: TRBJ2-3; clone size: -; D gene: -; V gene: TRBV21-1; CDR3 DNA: TGTGCCAGCAGCAAAGGGGGACTAGCCACAGATACGCAGTATTTT; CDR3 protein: CASSKGGLATDTQYF
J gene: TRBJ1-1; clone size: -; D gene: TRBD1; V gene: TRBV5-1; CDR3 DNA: TGCGCCAGCAGCTGGGCCCAGGGGGGGAACACTGAAGCTTTCTTT; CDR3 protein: CASSWAQGGNTEAFF
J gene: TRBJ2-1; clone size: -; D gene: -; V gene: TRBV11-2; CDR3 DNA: TGTGCCAGCAGCTTTCTCCACGGGGGTGAGCAGTTCTTC; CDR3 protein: CASSFLHGGEQFF
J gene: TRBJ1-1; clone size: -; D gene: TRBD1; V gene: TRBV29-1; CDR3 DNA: TGCAGCTGTACAGGGGGAACGTCTATAGCTTTCTTT; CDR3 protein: CSCTGGTSIAFF
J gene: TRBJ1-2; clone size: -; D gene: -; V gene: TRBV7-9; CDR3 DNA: TGTGCCAGCAGCTTACGTGACAGGTTTCTTAACTATGGCTACACCTTC; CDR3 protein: CASSLRDRFLNYGYTF
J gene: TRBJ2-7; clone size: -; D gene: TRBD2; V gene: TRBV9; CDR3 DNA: TGTGCCAGCAGCGTAGGAGTAGCGGGCACCGGGCAGTACTTC; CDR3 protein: CASSVGVAGTGQYF
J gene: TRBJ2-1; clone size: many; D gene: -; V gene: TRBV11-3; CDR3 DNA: TGTGCCAGCAGCTTAGTTCGGGGGGCCCTCTCCGGTGAGCAGTTCTTC; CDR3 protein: CASSLVRGALSGEQFF
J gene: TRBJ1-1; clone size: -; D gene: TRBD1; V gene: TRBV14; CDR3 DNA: TGTGCCAGCAGCCCGTACCTGACAGGGACGAACACTGAAGCTTTCTTT; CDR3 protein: CASSPYLTGTNTEAFF
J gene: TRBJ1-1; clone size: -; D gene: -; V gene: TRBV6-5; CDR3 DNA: TGTGCCAGCAGTTACCAAAGGGGAACTGAAGCTTTCTTT; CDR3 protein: CASSYQRGTEAFF
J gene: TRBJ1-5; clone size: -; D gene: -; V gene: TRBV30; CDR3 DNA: TGTGCCTGGAGCCCAGCGGGGAATCAGCCCCAGCATTTT; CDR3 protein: CAWSPAGNQPQHF
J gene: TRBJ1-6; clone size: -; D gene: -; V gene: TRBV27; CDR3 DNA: TGTGCCAGCAGTTCAGGCCGTTCACCCCTCCACTTT; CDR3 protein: CASSSGRSPLHF
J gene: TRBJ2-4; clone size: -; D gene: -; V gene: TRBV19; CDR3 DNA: TGTGCCAGTAGTCTAGGACAGCCCCGAGATAGGATTCAGTACTTC; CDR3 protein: CASSLGQPRDRIQYF
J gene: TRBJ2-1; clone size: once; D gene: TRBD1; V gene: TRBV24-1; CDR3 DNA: TGTGCCACCAGTGAGTCGGGACAGGGGGGTGAGCAGTTCTTC; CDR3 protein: CATSESGQGGEQFF
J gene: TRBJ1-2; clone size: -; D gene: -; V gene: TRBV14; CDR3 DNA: TGTGCCAGCAGCGAGACAGGTTCTCAAAACTATGGCTACACCTTC; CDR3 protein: CASSETGSQNYGYTF
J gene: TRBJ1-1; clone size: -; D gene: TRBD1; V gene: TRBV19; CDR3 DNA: TGTGCCAGTAGTGTTGGACAGGAGCACACTGAAGCTTTCTTT; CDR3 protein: CASSVGQEHTEAFF
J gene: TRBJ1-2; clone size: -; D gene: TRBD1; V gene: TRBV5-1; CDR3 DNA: TGCGCCAGCAGCTTAAATGACAGGGGCGGCTATGGCTACACCTTC; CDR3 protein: CASSLNDRGGYGYTF
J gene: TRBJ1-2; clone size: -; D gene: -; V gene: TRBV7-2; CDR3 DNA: TGTGCCAGCAGCCCCCAGAGGGGGGAGGGAGGCTACACCTTC; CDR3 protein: CASSPQRGEGGYTF